A selection of T cell receptor beta chains follows, all from one sample in a study of identical twins. Each CDR3 protein is one row after TCRdb ran MiXCR on the 5' RACE reads. Of about 690,000 distinct CDR3 sequences in the sample, around 5.7% are singletons; the top ten hold 1.5% to 2%. Input material: naive T cells sorted from blood. All receptors derive from a young man in good health. CDR3s include the opening cysteine and the closing phenylalanine or tryptophan.

V: TRBV20-1
CDR3: CSASPGHPTNTEAFF

V: TRBV27
CDR3: CASSLKAGTYNEQFF

V: TRBV10-3
CDR3: CAISESLTANTEAFF

V: TRBV7-9
CDR3: CASSLTANEQFF

V: TRBV12-3/TRBV12-4
CDR3: CASSSAGERETQYF

V: TRBV27
CDR3: CASSPLFRGQETQYF

V: TRBV15
CDR3: CATSRDRQGMQFF

V: TRBV2
CDR3: CASSESEQFF

V: TRBV12-3/TRBV12-4
CDR3: CAITSLASSGANVLTF

V: TRBV20-1
CDR3: CSARKIRDPGGGIQYF

V: TRBV15
CDR3: CATSRDLAGVGGEQFF

V: TRBV28
CDR3: CASSTRATDTQYF

V: TRBV7-9
CDR3: CASVTSGSGNEQFF

V: TRBV29-1
CDR3: CSAFRGGARRTEAFF

V: TRBV11-2
CDR3: CASSPGSWGNEQFF

V: TRBV29-1
CDR3: CSVATGGGEQYF

V: TRBV20-1
CDR3: CSATPPSGRNNEQFF

V: TRBV20-1
CDR3: CSAILGQGNQPQHF

V: TRBV11-2
CDR3: CASSLVLAGGAGELFF

V: TRBV29-1
CDR3: CSVEWFRGGYYNEQFF